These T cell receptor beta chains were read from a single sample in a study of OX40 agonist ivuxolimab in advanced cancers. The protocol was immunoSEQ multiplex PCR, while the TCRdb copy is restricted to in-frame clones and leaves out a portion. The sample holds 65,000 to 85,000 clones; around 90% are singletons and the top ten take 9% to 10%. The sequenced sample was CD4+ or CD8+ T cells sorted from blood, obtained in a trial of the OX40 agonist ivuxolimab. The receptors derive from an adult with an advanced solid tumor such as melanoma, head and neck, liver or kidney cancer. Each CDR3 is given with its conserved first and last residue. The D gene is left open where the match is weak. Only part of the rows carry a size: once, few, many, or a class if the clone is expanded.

CASSRQDWGTEAFF	TGTGCCAGCTCCCGACAGGACTGGGGCACTGAAGCTTTCTTT	TRBV18	TRBJ1-1	-	-
CASSLERGRAFF	TGCGCCAGCAGCTTGGAGAGGGGGAGGGCTTTCTTT	TRBV5-1	TRBJ1-1	-	-
CASSLLAEGNTIYF	TGTGCCAGTAGTTTACTAGCGGAGGGAAACACCATATATTTT	TRBV19	TRBJ1-3	-	-
CASSIRDRGQPQHF	TGTGCCAGTAGTATCAGGGACAGGGGGCAGCCCCAGCATTTT	TRBV19	TRBJ1-5	TRBD1	-
CASAVSTDTQYF	TGTGCCAGCGCTGTTAGCACAGATACGCAGTATTTT	TRBV2	TRBJ2-3	-	few
CASSPRERVTEAFF	TGTGCCAGCAGTCCCAGAGAGAGGGTGACTGAAGCTTTCTTT	TRBV27	TRBJ1-1	-	-
CASSIDNYGYTF	TGTGCCAGCAGTATAGACAACTATGGCTACACCTTC	TRBV2	TRBJ1-2	-	few
CASGGLTSYEQYF	TGTGCCAGCGGGGGGCTGACCTCCTACGAGCAGTACTTC	TRBV6-1	TRBJ2-7	-	-
CASSILPLIRTEQFF	TGTGCCAGTAGTATACTCCCCCTCATTAGGACCGAGCAGTTCTTC	TRBV19	TRBJ2-1	-	-
CASSPWGFSTDTQYF	TGTGCCAGCAGCCCCTGGGGTTTTAGCACAGATACGCAGTATTTT	TRBV7-2	TRBJ2-3	-	once
CASSEWQPSNQPQHF	TGTGCCAGCAGTGAATGGCAGCCAAGCAATCAGCCCCAGCATTTT	TRBV2	TRBJ1-5	-	few
CASSYSGTGVVNYGYTF	TGTGCCAGCAGTTATTCCGGGACAGGGGTCGTGAACTATGGCTACACCTTC	TRBV28	TRBJ1-2	TRBD1	-